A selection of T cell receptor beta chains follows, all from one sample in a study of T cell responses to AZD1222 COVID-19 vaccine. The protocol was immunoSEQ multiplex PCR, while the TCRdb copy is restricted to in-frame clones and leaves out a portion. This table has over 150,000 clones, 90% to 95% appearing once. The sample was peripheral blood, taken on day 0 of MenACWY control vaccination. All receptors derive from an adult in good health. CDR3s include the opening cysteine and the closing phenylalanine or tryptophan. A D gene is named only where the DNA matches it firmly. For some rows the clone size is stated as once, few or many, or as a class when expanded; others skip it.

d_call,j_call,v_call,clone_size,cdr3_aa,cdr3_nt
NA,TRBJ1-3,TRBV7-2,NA,CASSLAGTHSGNTIYF,TGTGCCAGCAGCTTAGCAGGAACGCACTCTGGAAACACCATATATTTT
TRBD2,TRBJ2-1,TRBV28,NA,CASTLRRGSSYNEQFF,TGTGCCAGCACCTTGAGGCGGGGGAGCTCCTACAATGAGCAGTTCTTC
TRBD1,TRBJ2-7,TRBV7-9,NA,CASSLEIQGAYEQYF,TGTGCCAGCAGCTTAGAGATTCAGGGGGCTTACGAGCAGTACTTC
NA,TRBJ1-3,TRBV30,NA,CAWSGHPSGNTIYF,TGTGCCTGGAGTGGGCACCCCTCTGGAAACACCATATATTTT
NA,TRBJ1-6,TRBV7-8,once,CASSLGAGSPNSPLHF,TGTGCCAGCAGCTTAGGGGCCGGCAGTCCCAATTCACCCCTCCACTTT
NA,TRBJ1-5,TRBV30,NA,CAWSVEGIRQPQHF,TGTGCCTGGAGTGTAGAGGGCATACGTCAGCCCCAGCATTTT
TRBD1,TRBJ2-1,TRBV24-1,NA,CATSDLTGTGERNEQFF,TGTGCCACCAGTGATTTGACGGGAACAGGGGAGCGGAATGAGCAGTTCTTC
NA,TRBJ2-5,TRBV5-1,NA,CASSLSVGGEYQETQYF,TGCGCCAGCAGCTTGAGCGTCGGGGGCGAGTACCAAGAGACCCAGTACTTC
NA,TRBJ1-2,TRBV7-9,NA,CASSPANYGYTF,TGTGCCAGCAGCCCAGCTAACTATGGCTACACCTTC
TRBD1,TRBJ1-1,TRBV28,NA,CASSVPTTGSGNTEAFF,TGTGCCAGCAGCGTGCCAACGACAGGGTCGGGGAACACTGAAGCTTTCTTT
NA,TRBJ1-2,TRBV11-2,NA,CASSKGQPGGYTF,TGTGCCAGCAGCAAGGGGCAGCCGGGTGGCTACACCTTC
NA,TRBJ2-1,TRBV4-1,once,CASSQDRTAPMSSYNEQFF,TGCGCCAGCAGCCAAGACCGCACAGCACCGATGAGCTCCTACAATGAGCAGTTCTTC
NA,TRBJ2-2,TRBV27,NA,CASSLFRGGELFF,TGTGCCAGCAGTTTATTCCGGGGCGGGGAGCTGTTTTTT
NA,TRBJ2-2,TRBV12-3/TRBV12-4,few,CASSFLASGELFF,TGTGCCAGCAGTTTTCTAGCGTCCGGGGAGCTGTTTTTT
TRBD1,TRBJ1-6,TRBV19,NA,CASSRQGGQVSYNSPLHF,TGTGCCAGTAGTAGGCAAGGAGGACAGGTTTCGTATAATTCACCCCTCCACTTT
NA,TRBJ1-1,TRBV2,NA,CASREGGAWSTEAFF,TGTGCCAGCAGAGAAGGGGGGGCGTGGAGCACTGAAGCTTTCTTT
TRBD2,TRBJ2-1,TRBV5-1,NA,CASSKPQGLAGVDEQFF,TGCGCCAGCAGCAAACCCCAAGGACTAGCGGGAGTAGATGAGCAGTTCTTC
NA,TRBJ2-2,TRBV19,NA,CASRNTTGELFF,TGTGCCAGTAGAAATACCACCGGGGAGCTGTTTTTT
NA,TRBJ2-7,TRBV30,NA,CAWSNRDLQYF,TGTGCCTGGAGTAACCGGGACTTGCAGTACTTC
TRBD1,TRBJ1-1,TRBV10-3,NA,CAIQGGDTEAFF,TGTGCCATCCAGGGGGGGGACACTGAAGCTTTCTTT
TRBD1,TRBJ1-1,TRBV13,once,CASSPGQITEAFF,TGTGCCAGCAGCCCGGGACAGATCACTGAAGCTTTCTTT
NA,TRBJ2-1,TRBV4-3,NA,CASSQGIHNEQFF,TGCGCCAGCAGCCAGGGAATCCACAATGAGCAGTTCTTC
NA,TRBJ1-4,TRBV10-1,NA,CASSEGGRREKLFF,TGCGCCAGCAGTGAAGGAGGACGGCGTGAAAAACTGTTTTTT
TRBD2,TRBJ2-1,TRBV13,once,CASSSKVAGSYNEQFF,TGTGCCAGCAGCTCGAAAGTAGCGGGATCCTACAATGAGCAGTTCTTC
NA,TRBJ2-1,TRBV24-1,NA,CATKDSYNEQFF,TGTGCCACCAAAGATTCCTACAATGAGCAGTTCTTC
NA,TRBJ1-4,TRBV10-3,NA,CAVGTSEGEKLFF,TGTGCCGTTGGGACTTCGGAGGGTGAAAAACTGTTTTTT
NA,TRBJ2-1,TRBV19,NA,CATWDAYNEQFF,TGTGCCACCTGGGACGCCTACAATGAGCAGTTCTTC
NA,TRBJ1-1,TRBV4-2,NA,CASSPQSFELAFF,TGTGCCAGCAGCCCTCAGTCCTTCGAGTTGGCTTTCTTT
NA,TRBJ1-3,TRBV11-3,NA,CASSLDMTTQNTIYF,TGTGCCAGCAGCTTAGACATGACAACTCAAAACACCATATATTTT
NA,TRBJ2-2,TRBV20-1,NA,CSAPGYGELFF,TGCAGTGCGCCCGGTTACGGGGAGCTGTTTTTT
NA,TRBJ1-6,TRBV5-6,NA,CASSVGQVSLHF,TGTGCCAGCAGCGTGGGACAAGTCTCCCTCCACTTT
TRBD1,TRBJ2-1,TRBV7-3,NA,CASSFRQGGEQFF,TGTGCCAGCAGCTTCCGACAGGGTGGTGAGCAGTTCTTC
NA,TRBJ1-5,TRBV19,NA,CASSIRPRSPQHF,TGTGCCAGTAGTATAAGGCCCAGGTCCCCCCAGCATTTT
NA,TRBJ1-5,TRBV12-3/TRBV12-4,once,CARRSPWPQHF,TGTGCCAGGAGGAGCCCCTGGCCCCAGCATTTT
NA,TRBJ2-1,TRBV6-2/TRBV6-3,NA,CASSQKRSEQFF,TGTGCCAGCAGCCAGAAGCGTTCCGAGCAGTTCTTC
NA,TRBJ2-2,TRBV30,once,CAWSGGEAAGELFF,TGTGCCTGGAGTGGGGGGGAGGCTGCCGGGGAGCTGTTTTTT
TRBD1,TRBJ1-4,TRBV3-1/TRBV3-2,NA,CASSQRQGHEKLFF,TGTGCCAGCAGCCAACGACAGGGACATGAAAAACTGTTTTTT
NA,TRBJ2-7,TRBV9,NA,CASSVADNYEQYF,TGTGCCAGCAGCGTAGCTGACAATTACGAGCAGTACTTC
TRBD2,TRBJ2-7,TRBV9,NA,CASSVGGGAGEIYEQYF,TGTGCCAGCAGCGTAGGAGGAGGTGCGGGAGAAATCTACGAGCAGTACTTC
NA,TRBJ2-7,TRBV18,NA,CASSPPLSGPFYEQYF,TGTGCCAGCTCACCACCATTGTCGGGACCATTCTACGAGCAGTACTTC
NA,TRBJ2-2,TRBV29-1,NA,CSVQETAGELFF,TGCAGCGTCCAGGAGACAGCCGGGGAGCTGTTTTTT
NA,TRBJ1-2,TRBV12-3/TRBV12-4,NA,CASKSDGGYTF,TGTGCCAGCAAATCCGACGGCGGCTACACCTTC
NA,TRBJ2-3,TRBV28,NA,CASTQPTDTQYF,TGTGCCAGCACCCAACCCACAGATACGCAGTATTTT
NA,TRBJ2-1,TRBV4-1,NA,CASSQSQNEQFF,TGCGCCAGCAGCCAGAGCCAGAATGAGCAGTTCTTC
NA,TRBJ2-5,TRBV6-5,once,CASSYSKGEETQYF,TGTGCCAGCAGTTACTCGAAAGGGGAAGAGACCCAGTACTTC
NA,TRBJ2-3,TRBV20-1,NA,CSASPYTDTQYF,TGCAGTGCTAGTCCGTACACAGATACGCAGTATTTT
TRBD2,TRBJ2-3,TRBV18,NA,CASSGREAPDTQYF,TGTGCCAGCTCCGGTCGGGAGGCCCCAGATACGCAGTATTTT
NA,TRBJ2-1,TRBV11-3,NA,CASGLGQGKHNEQFF,TGTGCCAGCGGCTTGGGTCAGGGAAAACACAATGAGCAGTTCTTC
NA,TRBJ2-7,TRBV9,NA,CASSVATAETGWSYEQYF,TGTGCCAGCAGCGTAGCTACCGCGGAAACAGGGTGGTCCTACGAGCAGTACTTC
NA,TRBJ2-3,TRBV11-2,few,CASSFQGSTDTQYF,TGTGCCAGCAGCTTCCAGGGCAGCACAGATACGCAGTATTTT
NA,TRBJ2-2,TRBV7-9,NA,CASSLGSGANGELFF,TGTGCCAGCAGCTTAGGATCAGGGGCGAACGGGGAGCTGTTTTTT
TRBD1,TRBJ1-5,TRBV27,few,CASSLLPGGDQPQHF,TGTGCCAGCAGTTTATTGCCAGGGGGGGATCAGCCCCAGCATTTT
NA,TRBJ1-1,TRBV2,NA,CASTSPGSSNTEAFF,TGTGCCAGCACCTCGCCGGGGTCTTCGAACACTGAAGCTTTCTTT
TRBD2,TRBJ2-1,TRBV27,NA,CASSFNVAGGNNEQFF,TGTGCCAGCAGTTTTAATGTAGCGGGAGGGAACAATGAGCAGTTCTTC
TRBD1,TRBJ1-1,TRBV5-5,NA,CASSRGQGNTEAFF,TGTGCCAGCAGCAGGGGACAGGGAAACACTGAAGCTTTCTTT
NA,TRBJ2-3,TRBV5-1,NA,CASSWPPTDTQYF,TGCGCCAGCAGCTGGCCCCCAACAGATACGCAGTATTTT
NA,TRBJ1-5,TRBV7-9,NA,CASSLEGLAQHF,TGTGCCAGCAGCTTAGAAGGGTTGGCCCAGCATTTT
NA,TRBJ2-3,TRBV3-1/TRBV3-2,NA,CASSLLTGADTQYF,TGTGCCAGCAGCCTATTGACCGGGGCAGATACGCAGTATTTT
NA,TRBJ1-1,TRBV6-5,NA,CASSILQGGAFF,TGTGCCAGTTCAATACTACAGGGAGGGGCTTTCTTT
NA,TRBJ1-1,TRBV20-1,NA,CSASPGPSAEAFF,TGCAGTGCTAGTCCGGGACCGTCCGCAGAAGCTTTCTTT